These T cell receptor beta chains were read from a single sample in a study of blood T cell repertoires in COVID-19. Sequencing used immunoSEQ multiplex PCR; TCRdb keeps in-frame clones, though not all of them. The data contain fewer than 80,000 clones, approximately 90% of them singletons. Sequenced sample: peripheral blood. These receptor sequences come from a man aged 25 to 40 with acute or convalescent COVID-19. The CDR3 runs from the conserved cysteine through the conserved F or W. The D gene is left open where the match is weak. Size is omitted from some rows. Given values are once, few, many or a class for expanded clones.

V	J	D	size	CDR3	DNA
TRBV5-4	TRBJ2-1	-	-	CAIRRSDGGYNEQFF	TGTGCCATCCGACGCAGCGACGGAGGATACAATGAGCAGTTCTTC
TRBV15	TRBJ2-2	-	-	CATSRDRNRVKTGELFF	TGTGCCACCAGCAGAGATCGTAACAGGGTTAAGACCGGGGAGCTGTTTTTT
TRBV19	TRBJ2-5	TRBD1	-	CASSIRGTGGTLAQYF	TGTGCCAGTAGTATAAGAGGGACAGGGGGGACTTTGGCCCAGTACTTC
TRBV7-2	TRBJ2-2	TRBD2	-	CASSIRGRDTGELFF	TGTGCCAGCAGCATCAGAGGGAGGGACACCGGGGAGCTGTTTTTT
TRBV27	TRBJ1-1	-	few	CASSHRTATNTEAFF	TGTGCCAGCAGTCACAGGACGGCTACCAACACTGAAGCTTTCTTT
TRBV30	TRBJ1-2	-	-	CAWSADTNYGYTF	TGTGCCTGGAGCGCAGACACAAACTATGGCTACACCTTC
TRBV15	TRBJ2-1	TRBD2	-	CATSRNLLAGGRNEQFF	TGTGCCACCAGCAGAAACCTACTAGCGGGGGGGCGTAATGAGCAGTTCTTC
TRBV30	TRBJ1-4	TRBD1	-	CAWSGGQGARKLFF	TGTGCCTGGAGTGGGGGACAGGGGGCGAGAAAACTGTTTTTT
TRBV3-1/TRBV3-2	TRBJ2-5	TRBD1	-	CASSRQKSRTGYFGAQYF	TGTGCCAGCAGCCGCCAAAAGAGTAGGACAGGCTATTTTGGGGCCCAGTACTTC
TRBV14	TRBJ2-1	-	-	CASSPQPYNEQFF	TGTGCCAGCAGCCCACAACCCTACAATGAGCAGTTCTTC
TRBV19	TRBJ1-5	-	-	CASSQGQLNQPQHF	TGTGCCAGTAGCCAAGGACAGTTAAATCAGCCCCAGCATTTT
TRBV28	TRBJ1-6	-	-	CASSLGGGGSSPLHF	TGTGCCAGCAGTTTAGGGGGAGGGGGGAGTTCACCCCTCCACTTT
TRBV21-1	TRBJ1-1	-	-	CASSKWLGRTEAFF	TGTGCCAGCAGCAAATGGTTGGGCAGGACTGAAGCTTTCTTT
TRBV12-3/TRBV12-4	TRBJ2-3	TRBD1	-	CASSKTGADTQYF	TGTGCCAGCAGTAAGACAGGGGCAGATACGCAGTATTTT
TRBV19	TRBJ2-2	TRBD1	-	CASMDRGYAAGELFF	TGTGCCAGTATGGACAGGGGGTACGCGGCCGGGGAGCTGTTTTTT
TRBV6-6	TRBJ1-1	-	-	CASSYQGGTNTEAFF	TGTGCCAGCAGTTACCAAGGGGGAACGAACACTGAAGCTTTCTTT
TRBV5-5	TRBJ1-3	-	-	CASSLPQLSSGNTIYF	TGTGCCAGCAGCTTACCCCAGTTAAGCTCTGGAAACACCATATATTTT
TRBV4-2	TRBJ2-5	TRBD2	-	CASSQDTRTSGGEETQYF	TGTGCCAGCAGCCAAGATACCCGCACTAGCGGGGGAGAAGAGACCCAGTACTTC
TRBV5-1	TRBJ1-3	TRBD1	-	CASSRTGLSGNTIYF	TGCGCCAGCAGCCGGACAGGCCTCTCTGGAAACACCATATATTTT
TRBV28	TRBJ2-5	TRBD1	once	CASSPYGQGNQETQYF	TGTGCCAGCAGTCCATACGGACAGGGAAACCAAGAGACCCAGTACTTC
TRBV14	TRBJ2-1	TRBD2	-	CASSPIAGGSYNEQFF	TGTGCCAGCAGCCCCATAGCGGGAGGGTCCTACAATGAGCAGTTCTTC
TRBV4-2	TRBJ1-2	-	-	CASSQPQGGYYGYTF	TGTGCCAGCAGCCAGCCGCAAGGGGGTTACTATGGCTACACCTTC
TRBV2	TRBJ2-6	-	-	CASSAGANVLTF	TGTGCCAGCTCGGCTGGGGCCAACGTCCTGACTTTC
TRBV6-1	TRBJ2-2	TRBD2	-	CASSELAENTGELFF	TGTGCCAGCAGTGAACTAGCGGAAAACACCGGGGAGCTGTTTTTT
TRBV12-5	TRBJ1-5	-	-	CASGLYTGGGQPQHF	TGTGCTAGTGGTTTGTACACTGGGGGCGGTCAGCCCCAGCATTTT
TRBV7-2	TRBJ2-5	TRBD2	-	CASSLALAGEETQYF	TGTGCCAGCAGCTTAGCACTAGCGGGAGAAGAGACCCAGTACTTC
TRBV7-2	TRBJ1-2	-	-	CASSQDGGAGRADYGYTF	TGTGCCAGCAGCCAAGACGGGGGGGCCGGACGAGCTGACTATGGCTACACCTTC
TRBV6-6	TRBJ1-5	TRBD1	-	CASRNRGEIYQPQHF	TGTGCCAGCAGAAACAGGGGAGAGATATATCAGCCCCAGCATTTT
TRBV9	TRBJ1-2	-	-	CASSGAHGYTF	TGTGCCAGCAGCGGGGCCCATGGCTACACCTTC
TRBV3-1/TRBV3-2	TRBJ1-1	-	-	CASSQVATENTEAFF	TGTGCCAGCAGCCAAGTAGCCACTGAGAACACTGAAGCTTTCTTT
TRBV18	TRBJ1-1	TRBD1	-	CASSPLKAGQGATEAFF	TGTGCCAGCTCACCATTAAAGGCAGGACAGGGGGCGACTGAAGCTTTCTTT
TRBV7-9	TRBJ1-1	-	-	CASTIEGQAAFF	TGTGCCAGCACCATTGAGGGCCAAGCGGCTTTCTTT
TRBV5-1	TRBJ1-2	TRBD1	few	CASSPGTGLWGYTF	TGCGCCAGCAGCCCCGGGACAGGCCTCTGGGGCTACACCTTC
TRBV6-5	TRBJ2-7	TRBD2	-	CANSRSSGSYEQYF	TGTGCCAACTCACGGAGTAGCGGGAGTTATGAGCAGTACTTC
TRBV5-1	TRBJ1-2	TRBD1	-	CASSSINSGTDRRGYTF	TGCGCCAGCAGCTCAATCAATTCCGGGACGGACAGGCGGGGCTACACCTTC
TRBV9	TRBJ2-6	TRBD1	-	CASSVRDRGPGANVLTF	TGTGCCAGCAGCGTCCGGGACAGGGGGCCTGGGGCCAACGTCCTGACTTTC
TRBV6-5	TRBJ1-4	TRBD1	-	CASSPGQGGGEKLFF	TGTGCCAGCAGTCCGGGACAGGGCGGAGGGGAAAAACTGTTTTTT
TRBV7-9	TRBJ1-1	-	-	CASNFPGVSLNTEAFF	TGTGCCAGCAACTTTCCGGGGGTCAGCCTGAACACTGAAGCTTTCTTT
TRBV18	TRBJ1-1	TRBD1	once	CASSTDRGGTEAFF	TGTGCCAGCTCGACGGACAGGGGGGGCACTGAAGCTTTCTTT
TRBV2	TRBJ1-3	-	-	CASTPTRSGNTIYF	TGTGCCAGCACCCCGACACGCTCTGGAAACACCATATATTTT
TRBV5-6	TRBJ1-2	TRBD1	-	CATNRQGVNYGYTF	TGTGCCACCAACCGACAGGGGGTAAACTATGGCTACACCTTC
TRBV27	TRBJ2-1	TRBD2	few	CASSLSAGTSGGEEQFF	TGTGCCAGCAGTTTATCCGCAGGGACTAGCGGGGGGGAAGAGCAGTTCTTC